The 28 T cell receptor beta chains below all came from one sample that was sequenced in a study of brain T cells in children with intractable seizures. Method: immunoSEQ multiplex PCR; TCRdb's copy keeps in-frame clones and lacks some. This sample has 80,000 or so clones, with around 91% found just once. This specimen was peripheral blood, taken at surgery. The receptors here all came from a girl aged 2 to 10 with Rasmussen encephalitis and intractable seizures.

V is TRBV7-9 and J is TRBJ2-1; D ambiguous. Trimming removed 0 bases at V and 2 bases at J, with 5 bases between. This CDR3 spans 14 amino acids. The germline V gene has CDR1 SEHNR and CDR2 FQNEAQ (reference sequence). CDR3 DNA sequence: TGTGCCAGCAGCTTAGCGCAGACCTACAATGAGCAGTTCTTC. This translates into CASSLAQTYNEQFF. Variable domain in full (rest from reference TRBV7-9 and TRBJ2-1): DTGVSQNPRHKITKRGQNVTFRCDPISEHNRLYWYRQTLGQGPEFLTYFQNEAQLEKSRLLSDRFSAERPKGSFSTLEIQRTEQGDSAMYLCASSLAQTYNEQFFGPGTRLTVL.

This clone was found once. This chain uses TRBV2 with TRBJ2-7; weak D call: TRBD2 (5 bases). This CDR3 comprises 14 residues. In germline, CDR1 is SNHLY, CDR2 FYNNEI. Trimming removed 7 bases from V and 3 bases from J, with 16 bases in between. The CDR3 DNA reads as TGTGCCAGCACATACGGGCCAGGACTCTACGAGCAGTACTTC. Its translation is CASTYGPGLYEQYF.

The J gene is TRBJ2-3, the V gene TRBV19, with TRBD1 as a possible D gene (5 bases). CDR3 length equals 15 residues. Trimming took off 6 bases at V and 0 bases at J, with 13 bases between the two ends. Germline CDR1 and CDR2: LNHDA and SQIVND (reference sequence). The CDR3 DNA reads TGTGCCAGTAGCGGACACACGATTAGCACAGATACGCAGTATTTT. Translated: CASSGHTISTDTQYF.

The chain has TRBV15 and TRBJ1-5, with D tentatively TRBD1 (6 bases). The CDR3 loop spans 13 amino acids. CDR1 LNHNV and CDR2 YYDKDF come from the germline V gene (reference sequence). Trimming took 1 base from V and 7 from J, leaving 8 bases between them. CDR3 DNA sequence: TGTGCCACCAGCAGAGCAGGGGCCCAGCCCCAGCATTTT. Translated: CATSRAGAQPQHF.

DNA of the CDR3: TGTGCCTGGAGTCGGGTAAACACTGAAGCTTTCTTT. Amino acids: CAWSRVNTEAFF. The V gene is TRBV30, the J gene TRBJ1-1, with D unclear. The CDR3 is made up of 12 amino acids. Trimming stripped 2 bases from V and 2 bases from J, with 6 bases between. Germline lookup yields CDR1 GTSNPN and CDR2 SVGIG (reference sequence). The full variable domain, rest sourced from reference TRBV30 and TRBJ1-1, is SQTIHQWPATLVQPVGSPLSLECTVEGTSNPNLYWYRQAAGRGLQLLFYSVGIGQISSEVPQNLSASRPQDRQFILSSKKLLLSDSGFYLCAWSRVNTEAFFGQGTRLTVV.

CDR3 region: CASSLSGSSGRRRYNEQFF. CDR3 nucleotides: TGTGCCAGCAGTTTATCGGGCAGTAGCGGGAGGCGACGCTACAATGAGCAGTTCTTC. This chain connects TRBV27 to TRBJ2-1, with TRBD2 identical over 10 bases. V lost 0 bases to trimming and J lost 3 bases; unmatched junction nucleotides: 11. The CDR3 covers 19 residues. The germline CDR1 and CDR2 sequences are MNHEY and SMNVEV (reference sequence).

V gene TRBV7-2 combines with J gene TRBJ2-2; D is undetermined. The CDR3 spans 14 residues. V was shortened by 4 bases and J by 8 bases, with 14 bases between the two germline ends. Germline V gene lookup returns CDR1 SGHTA and CDR2 FQGNSA. In nucleotides, the CDR3 is TGTGCCAGCAGCTCTCTACGGAGATCTGGGGAGCTGTTTTTT. Its translation is CASSSLRRSGELFF.

The rearrangement links TRBV19 to TRBJ2-1, with 14 bases lining up with TRBD2. The CDR3 is 15 amino acids. Germline V gives CDR1 LNHDA, CDR2 SQIVND (reference sequence). The V gene end was trimmed by 3 bases and the J gene end by 8 bases; junction bases not matched to a gene: 3. The CDR3 region is CASSMGTSGSDEQFF. The CDR3 DNA reads as TGTGCCAGTAGTATGGGGACTAGCGGGAGTGATGAGCAGTTCTTC.

The chain has TRBV7-3 and TRBJ2-7; 7 positions match TRBD1. CDR1 SGHTA and CDR2 FQGTGA come from the germline V gene. This CDR3 comprises 14 residues. The trim removed 5 bases at V and 1 base at J, leaving 5 bases unmatched. The CDR3 protein is CASSTGQFSYEQYF. CDR3 DNA: TGTGCCAGCAGCACGGGACAGTTTTCCTACGAGCAGTACTTC.

This sequence joins TRBV4-2 and TRBJ1-1, with D maybe TRBD1 (5 bases). V was shortened by 1 base and J by 2 bases, with 29 bases between the two germline ends. The CDR3 extends over 21 amino acids. CDR1 and CDR2 from the germline V gene are LGHNA and YNFKEQ. The CDR3 loop is CASSQVSGRRPIDGGNTEAFF. CDR3 DNA: TGTGCCAGCAGCCAAGTCTCAGGTAGGCGGCCTATAGATGGGGGAAACACTGAAGCTTTCTTT.

The CDR3 DNA follows: TGTGCCAGCAGCCGAAGAGGACAGCTTACGGTGAATGAGCAGTTCTTC. Translated, it gives CASSRRGQLTVNEQFF. The chain employs TRBV11-2 and TRBJ2-1, with a weak D call TRBD1 (6 bases). The germline CDR1 and CDR2 sequences are SGHAT and FQNNGV. The ends were cut back, 5 bases at V and 7 bases at J, with 21 bases in the middle. The CDR3 extends over 16 amino acids.

V usage is TRBV4-1 and J usage is TRBJ1-1; no clear D. The CDR3 has 12 residues. Trimming removed 2 bases from V and 1 base from J, with 2 bases in between. Germline V gene data show CDR1 as MGHRA and CDR2 as YSYEKL. As DNA, the CDR3 is TGCGCCAGCAGCCAACAGAACACTGAAGCTTTCTTT. Translation gives CASSQQNTEAFF.

This clone was picked up one time. The chain recombines TRBV7-2 with TRBJ2-5; D is possibly TRBD2 (5 bases). CDR1 is SGHTA and CDR2 is FQGNSA in the germline V gene. V lost 5 bases and J 5 bases, leaving 18 bases between the germline ends. This CDR3 contains 15 residues. The CDR3 loop reads CASSVGPAGGETQYF. Here the CDR3 DNA reads TGTGCCAGCAGCGTCGGGCCGGCTGGCGGGGAGACCCAGTACTTC.

The V and J genes are TRBV6-5 and TRBJ2-7, with unresolved D. CDR1 and CDR2 from the germline V gene are MNHEY and SVGAGI. CDR3 length: 14 amino acids. The V gene lost 3 bases and the J gene lost 0 bases, with 9 bases spanning the gap. CDR3: CASSYADTSYEQYF. CDR3 coding DNA: TGTGCCAGCAGTTATGCAGATACCTCCTACGAGCAGTACTTC.

The chain links TRBV19 to TRBJ1-5; D is perhaps TRBD1 (6 bases). V dropped 1 base and J dropped 6 bases, with 13 bases sitting between them. This CDR3 comprises 15 residues. Germline lookup yields CDR1 LNHDA and CDR2 SQIVND (reference sequence). The CDR3 reads CASSIGTGGGQPQHF. CDR3 DNA: TGTGCCAGTAGTATAGGAACGGGAGGGGGTCAGCCCCAGCATTTT.

The rearrangement uses TRBV5-4 and TRBJ1-3, with 7 positions matching TRBD1. Trimming cost V 4 bases and J 4 bases; bases outside gene matches: 11. Germline V CDR1 and CDR2: SGHNT, YYREEE (reference sequence). The CDR3 contains 16 residues. CDR3 residues: CASSLWGQLSGNTIYF. DNA of the CDR3: TGTGCCAGCAGCCTCTGGGGACAGTTGAGCGGAAACACCATATATTTT.

V gene TRBV6-4 combines with J gene TRBJ1-1; D is ambiguous. The germline CDR1 and CDR2 sequences are MRHNA and SNTAGT. V was shortened by 2 bases and J by 0 bases, with 7 bases between the two germline ends. This CDR3 spans 14 amino acids. In nucleotides, the CDR3 is TGTGCCAGCAGTGACGACTCTTTGAACACTGAAGCTTTCTTT. This translates into CASSDDSLNTEAFF.

V gene TRBV12-3 or TRBV12-4 combines with J gene TRBJ1-1, with a tentative D call TRBD1 (6 bases). The CDR3 contains 12 residues. V dropped 10 bases and J dropped 5 bases, with 14 bases sitting between them. As DNA, the CDR3 is TGTGCCACATCCGCCCAGGGGACTGAAGCTTTCTTT. This gives the protein CATSAQGTEAFF.

This sequence joins TRBV7-2 and TRBJ2-2; the D gene is possibly TRBD1 (5 bases). Germline V gives CDR1 SGHTA, CDR2 FQGNSA. The CDR3 runs to 16 residues. Between the trimmed V and J ends, which lost 0 bases and 4 bases, there was a span of 12 bases. CDR3 DNA: TGTGCCAGCAGCTTAGCAGGGCCAGGGCGCACCGGGGAGCTGTTTTTT. Its protein product is CASSLAGPGRTGELFF.

V is TRBV6-2 or TRBV6-3 and J is TRBJ2-5; possibly TRBD2 for D (6 bases). V shed 6 bases and J shed 4 bases, with 21 bases lying between them. CDR3 length equals 16 residues. CDR1 and CDR2 from the germline V gene are MNHEY and SVGEGT. This CDR3 is CASSPIQLANGETQYF. CDR3 in DNA: TGTGCCAGCAGCCCTATCCAGCTAGCGAATGGAGAGACCCAGTACTTC.

The J gene is TRBJ2-7, the V gene TRBV27; perhaps TRBD2 as D (5 bases). Germline V gives CDR1 MNHEY, CDR2 SMNVEV (reference sequence). The length of the CDR3 is 14 residues. The V and J ends lost 7 bases and 0 bases respectively, with 13 bases between them. CDR3 amino acids: CASIGGASSYEQYF. DNA for the CDR3: TGTGCCAGCATCGGAGGAGCGAGCTCCTACGAGCAGTACTTC.

This clone was seen only once. The rearrangement links TRBV19 to TRBJ2-5; 11 bases fit TRBD2. Germline CDR1 is LNHDA and CDR2 is SQIVND (reference sequence). The V segment lost 4 bases and the J segment 4 bases; nucleotides outside the gene matches: 5. There are 15 residues in the CDR3. This CDR3 reads CASSTTSGRAETQYF. CDR3 bases: TGTGCCAGTAGTACAACTAGCGGGAGAGCAGAGACCCAGTACTTC.

The chain is built from TRBV6-5 and TRBJ1-2; TRBD1 matches 7 bases. The CDR3 is 15 residues long. V dropped 6 bases and J dropped 5; count of bases not matched to a gene: 12. CDR1 MNHEY and CDR2 SVGAGI come from the germline V gene. This CDR3 is CASSLHGTAGYGYTF. The DNA of the CDR3 is TGTGCCAGCAGCCTACACGGGACAGCGGGATATGGCTACACCTTC.

V gene TRBV9 combines with J gene TRBJ1-3, with D uncertain. The CDR3 is 15 residues long. Germline V gives CDR1 SGDLS, CDR2 YYNGEE. Trimming cost V 3 bases and J 4 bases, with 14 bases left between them. In DNA, the CDR3 is TGTGCCAGCAGCGCTCAGAGTCTGAGGGGAAACACCATATATTTT. Protein: CASSAQSLRGNTIYF.

The V call is TRBV5-6, the J call TRBJ2-1, with TRBD2 identical over 10 bases. With 2 bases clipped from V and 3 bases from J, the junction kept 5 bases outside the gene matches. Per germline, CDR1 SGHDT and CDR2 YYEEEE. This CDR3 is built from 16 residues. The CDR3 DNA follows: TGTGCCAGCAGCTTAATCACTAGCGGGGTCTACAATGAGCAGTTCTTC. Translating it yields CASSLITSGVYNEQFF.

The rearrangement links TRBV6-5 to TRBJ2-7; 9 bases map to TRBD2. Per the germline V gene, CDR1 is MNHEY and CDR2 is SVGAGI. V shed 11 bases, J shed 4 bases, and the junction held 15 bases outside the gene matches. The CDR3 sequence is 15 residues long. This CDR3 is CAGGVGLALLYEQYF. CDR3 coding DNA: TGTGCCGGGGGGGTGGGACTAGCCCTTCTATACGAGCAGTACTTC.

The rearrangement joins TRBV9 to TRBJ2-1, with TRBD1 identical over 7 bases. The CDR3 sequence is 16 residues long. Germline values: CDR1 SGDLS, CDR2 YYNGEE. Germline trimming cut 4 bases from V and 0 bases from J; bases unmatched to any gene: 7. For the CDR3, the DNA is TGTGCCAGCAGCTCCAGACAGGGAAGCTCCTACAATGAGCAGTTCTTC. This translates into CASSSRQGSSYNEQFF. The full variable domain, its missing parts supplied by reference TRBV9 and TRBJ2-1, is DSGVTQTPKHLITATGQRVTLRCSPRSGDLSVYWYQQSLDQGLQFLIQYYNGEERAKGNILERFSAQQFPDLHSELNLSSLELGDSALYFCASSSRQGSSYNEQFFGPGTRLTVL.

The rearrangement joins TRBV18 to TRBJ1-1; TRBD1 might be the D (6 bases). This CDR3 has 15 amino acids. The V gene's germline CDR1 is KGHSH and CDR2 LQKENI. The V end was cut by 2 bases, the J end by 6 bases, with 16 bases between. The CDR3 reads CASSPNTGFGAEAFF. The DNA of the CDR3 is TGTGCCAGCTCACCAAATACAGGGTTCGGCGCTGAAGCTTTCTTT.